Listed here are 25 T cell receptor beta chains from one sample, sequenced in a study of CD8+ T cells in alopecia areata. Investigators isolated RNA and reverse transcribed it into cDNA to act as the sequencing template. Profiled with immunoSEQ multiplex PCR; TCRdb holds only in-frame clones, not every one. Of 140,000 to 150,000 clones listed, 87% are singletons. The material was CD8+ T cells sorted from blood, obtained at week 0. The receptors originated from a human donor with alopecia areata.

Of note for this clone: This sample includes further DNA sequences coding for the same CDR3. The genes are TRBV27 and TRBJ1-1; unclear D gene. CDR1 is MNHEY, CDR2 SMNVEV, per germline (reference sequence). V dropped 3 bases and J dropped 4 bases, with 3 bases sitting between them. This CDR3 region has 11 residues. This chain's CDR3 is CASSLGTEAFF. In DNA form, the CDR3 reads TGTGCCAGCAGTTTGGGCACTGAAGCTTTCTTT.

In this sample, this clone turned up once. V gene TRBV11-2 combines with J gene TRBJ1-2; 8 bases agree with TRBD1. The V gene's germline CDR1 is SGHAT and CDR2 FQNNGV. The length of the CDR3 is 15 residues. CDR3 DNA sequence: TGTGCAGCCTCAGGGTCAGGGGGCGCGTACTATGGCTACACCTTC. It translates to CAASGSGGAYYGYTF.

CDR3: CASSQPEAPLHF. The CDR3, as DNA: TGCGCCAGCAGCCAACCTGAGGCACCCCTCCACTTT. The chain has TRBV4-1 and TRBJ1-6; D unclear. V dropped 2 bases and J dropped 11 bases, with 7 bases sitting between them. The CDR3 consists of 12 residues. The germline gives CDR1 MGHRA, CDR2 YSYEKL.

This rearrangement joins TRBV9 to TRBJ2-3; 11 nucleotides line up with TRBD2. This CDR3 has 16 residues. The germline V gene encodes CDR1 SGDLS and CDR2 YYNGEE. V lost 4 bases to trimming and J lost 1 base; unmatched junction nucleotides: 5. For the CDR3, the DNA is TGTGCCAGCAGCCCAGATAGCGGGAGGGGCACAGATACGCAGTATTTT. It yields the protein CASSPDSGRGTDTQYF. The whole variable domain, filled in from reference TRBV9 and TRBJ2-3, reads DSGVTQTPKHLITATGQRVTLRCSPRSGDLSVYWYQQSLDQGLQFLIQYYNGEERAKGNILERFSAQQFPDLHSELNLSSLELGDSALYFCASSPDSGRGTDTQYFGPGTRLTVL.

The genes are TRBV7-9 and TRBJ1-2; D is uncertain. The V and J ends lost 5 bases and 5 bases respectively, with 6 bases between them. The CDR3 totals 11 residues. CDR1 SEHNR and CDR2 FQNEAQ come from the germline V gene (reference sequence). This CDR3 reads CASSPKYGYTF. The CDR3 DNA reads TGTGCCAGCAGCCCCAAGTATGGCTACACCTTC.

The chain recombines TRBV30 with TRBJ1-2, with TRBD1 as a possible D gene (5 bases). CDR1 is GTSNPN and CDR2 is SVGIG in the germline V gene (reference sequence). Deletions cut 0 bases from V and 4 bases from J, with 9 bases between. The CDR3 totals 13 residues. This CDR3 reads CAWSVGAGYGYTF. Here the CDR3 DNA reads TGTGCCTGGAGTGTAGGGGCTGGCTATGGCTACACCTTC.

V gene TRBV7-2 combines with J gene TRBJ2-1; D call uncertain. V lost 0 bases and J lost 10, with 7 bases in between. Per the germline V gene, CDR1 is SGHTA and CDR2 is FQGNSA. This CDR3 is built from 12 residues. CDR3 sequence (DNA): TGTGCCAGCAGCTTAGCGGATTGGGAGCAGTTCTTC. This sequence encodes CASSLADWEQFF.

J is TRBJ1-6 and V is TRBV13; D call uncertain. The V gene's germline CDR1 is PRHDT and CDR2 FYEKMQ (reference sequence). The ends were cut back, 5 bases at V and 10 bases at J, with 12 bases in the middle. The CDR3 has 13 amino acids. The CDR3 nucleotides are TGTGCCAGCAGCCCAAGGTCGGAATCACCCCTCCACTTT. Its translation is CASSPRSESPLHF.

The chain joins TRBV11-2 to TRBJ2-7; tentatively, D is TRBD1 (5 bases). Germline assignment: CDR1 SGHAT and CDR2 FQNNGV. Deletions cut 5 bases from V and 0 bases from J, with 17 bases between. This CDR3 has 16 residues. CDR3 region: CASSGAGAFFSYEQYF. As DNA, the CDR3 is TGTGCCAGCAGCGGGGCAGGAGCCTTCTTCTCCTACGAGCAGTACTTC.

V and J are TRBV9 and TRBJ1-3, with a weak D call TRBD1 (5 bases). CDR1 is SGDLS, CDR2 YYNGEE, per germline. V gave up 3 bases and J gave up 0 bases, with 10 bases separating them. CDR3 size: 15 residues. This chain's CDR3 is CASSADSSSGNTIYF. CDR3 coding DNA: TGTGCCAGCAGCGCCGACAGTTCCTCTGGAAACACCATATATTTT.

In this sample, this clone turned up a few times. The J gene is TRBJ2-2, the V gene TRBV29-1; D might be TRBD1 (7 bases). Germline CDR1 is SQVTM and CDR2 is ANQGSEA. The CDR3 runs to 16 residues. Trimming stripped 5 bases from V and 1 base from J, with 17 bases between. Here the CDR3 DNA reads TGCAGCGTTCCAGGTCGGGGGACAGAGAACACCGGGGAGCTGTTTTTT. Its translation: CSVPGRGTENTGELFF.

The chain recombines TRBV19 with TRBJ2-7; D call uncertain. V lost 0 bases to trimming and J lost 8 bases, with 5 bases between them. The CDR3 runs 11 residues. Germline loops: CDR1 LNHDA, CDR2 SQIVND (reference sequence). The CDR3 is CASSIEGKQYF. The DNA for the CDR3 is TGTGCCAGTAGTATAGAGGGGAAGCAGTACTTC.

The chain combines TRBV5-1 with TRBJ2-3, with D possibly being TRBD1 or TRBD2 (6 bases each). The V gene's germline CDR1 is SGHRS and CDR2 YFSETQ. Deletions cut 4 bases from V and 4 bases from J, with 16 bases between. The CDR3 has 15 residues. The CDR3 DNA reads TGCGCCAGCAGCACCGGTGGGGGGCGCGCAGATACGCAGTATTTT. Protein product: CASSTGGGRADTQYF.

This clone has only a few counts. The chain employs TRBV15 and TRBJ2-7, with TRBD1 as a possible D gene (6 bases). Trimming shortened V by 1 base and J by 4 bases, and 8 bases separated the two germline ends. Germline assignment: CDR1 LNHNV and CDR2 YYDKDF (reference sequence). The CDR3 contains 13 residues. The CDR3 is CATSRVQGYEQYF. The CDR3 region has the DNA TGTGCCACCAGCAGAGTCCAGGGGTACGAGCAGTACTTC.

The chain joins TRBV15 to TRBJ1-3; 9 positions agree with TRBD1. The CDR3 is 15 residues long. V dropped 4 bases and J dropped 2; count of bases not matched to a gene: 3. Germline V gives CDR1 LNHNV, CDR2 YYDKDF (reference sequence). CDR3 amino acids: CATSTDRGTGNTIYF. Written as DNA, the CDR3 is TGTGCCACCAGCACGGACAGGGGAACTGGAAACACCATATATTTT. The variable domain in full, completed from reference TRBV15 and TRBJ1-3, reads DAMVIQNPRYQVTQFGKPVTLSCSQTLNHNVMYWYQQKSSQAPKLLFHYYDKDFNNEADTPDNFQSRRPNTSFCFLDIRSPGLGDTAMYLCATSTDRGTGNTIYFGEGSWLTVV.

This clone was detected once. The V gene is TRBV6-5, the J gene TRBJ2-7; no firm D call. In germline, CDR1 is MNHEY, CDR2 SVGAGI. The CDR3 loop spans 11 amino acids. Trimming pared 2 bases from V and 2 bases from J, leaving 1 base between. Here the CDR3 DNA reads TGTGCCAGCAGTTACGCCTACGAGCAGTACTTC. Its translation is CASSYAYEQYF.

The J gene is TRBJ2-7, the V gene TRBV7-9, with D unresolved. Germline lookup yields CDR1 SEHNR and CDR2 FQNEAQ (reference sequence). This CDR3 contains 15 residues. V lost 4 bases to trimming and J lost 6 bases, with 19 bases between them. The CDR3 DNA reads as TGTGCCAGCAGCTCAAACTACCTCCCTTGGGGCGAGCAGTACTTC. Translating gives CASSSNYLPWGEQYF. The whole variable domain, remainder taken from reference TRBV7-9 and TRBJ2-7, is DTGVSQNPRHKITKRGQNVTFRCDPISEHNRLYWYRQTLGQGPEFLTYFQNEAQLEKSRLLSDRFSAERPKGSFSTLEIQRTEQGDSAMYLCASSSNYLPWGEQYFGPGTRLTVT.

The rearrangement links TRBV30 to TRBJ1-1; 12 bases map to TRBD1. The CDR3 has 16 amino acids. Trimming took 0 bases from V and 4 from J; bases not matched to a gene: 6. CDR1 is GTSNPN, CDR2 SVGIG, per germline (reference sequence). This CDR3 is CAWSVLGQGAFTEAFF. Here the CDR3 DNA reads TGTGCCTGGAGTGTACTGGGACAGGGGGCTTTCACTGAAGCTTTCTTT. The full variable domain, in which reference TRBV30 and TRBJ1-1 provide the parts outside the CDR3, is SQTIHQWPATLVQPVGSPLSLECTVEGTSNPNLYWYRQAAGRGLQLLFYSVGIGQISSEVPQNLSASRPQDRQFILSSKKLLLSDSGFYLCAWSVLGQGAFTEAFFGQGTRLTVV.

In DNA, the CDR3 is TGTGCCAGCAGCCAAGTGACGGGTCCAACCTACGAGCAGTACTTC. Its translation is CASSQVTGPTYEQYF. The chain uses TRBV4-2 and TRBJ2-5; no clear D gene. With the DNA end fitting TRBJ2-7 better, the J assignment may be wrong. Germline assignment: CDR1 LGHNA and CDR2 YNFKEQ. CDR3 length equals 15 residues.

This chain uses TRBV5-4 with TRBJ1-1; 8 bases match TRBD1. Germline V gene lookup returns CDR1 SGHNT and CDR2 YYREEE (reference sequence). V gave up 4 bases and J gave up 1 base; unmatched junction bases: 6. The CDR3 extends over 15 amino acids. CDR3 nucleotides: TGTGCCAGCAGCCCATGGACAGGGTCGAACACTGAAGCTTTCTTT. Encoded protein: CASSPWTGSNTEAFF. The whole variable domain, filled in from reference TRBV5-4 and TRBJ1-1, reads ETGVTQSPTHLIKTRGQQVTLRCSSQSGHNTVSWYQQALGQGPQFIFQYYREEENGRGNFPPRFSGLQFPNYSSELNVNALELDDSALYLCASSPWTGSNTEAFFGQGTRLTVV.

The J gene is TRBJ2-3, the V gene TRBV7-9; tentative D call: TRBD1 (5 bases). Trimming left V 3 bases short and J 2 bases short, with 12 bases between. The CDR3 is made up of 15 amino acids. Germline assignment: CDR1 SEHNR and CDR2 FQNEAQ (reference sequence). The CDR3 DNA reads TGTGCCAGCAGCTTCAAGGGGATTGTCACAGATACGCAGTATTTT. Translating gives CASSFKGIVTDTQYF.

This chain links TRBV10-3 with TRBJ1-1; D may be TRBD1 (5 bases). The CDR3 is 14 residues long. The V end was cut by 6 bases, the J end by 2 bases, with 13 bases between. The germline CDR1 and CDR2 sequences are ENHRY and SYGVKD. This chain's CDR3 is CAIRTGTGNTEAFF. The CDR3 DNA follows: TGTGCCATCAGAACCGGGACGGGAAACACTGAAGCTTTCTTT.

This clone has only one observation. The chain recombines TRBV5-1 with TRBJ2-3; D possibly uses TRBD1 or TRBD2 (5 bases each). Germline values: CDR1 SGHRS, CDR2 YFSETQ. Deletions cut 5 bases from V and 2 bases from J, with 15 bases between. This CDR3 contains 15 residues. This CDR3 reads CASSFRDRFTDTQYF. In nucleotides, the CDR3 is TGCGCCAGCAGTTTCCGGGACCGCTTCACAGATACGCAGTATTTT.

V usage is TRBV19 and J usage is TRBJ2-2; tentatively, D is TRBD1 (5 bases). This CDR3 has 14 residues. The germline V and J ends were trimmed by 3 bases and 9 bases, with 14 bases remaining between them. The V gene's germline CDR1 is LNHDA and CDR2 SQIVND (reference sequence). The CDR3 loop reads CASSIGEGAWELFF. The CDR3 region has the DNA TGTGCCAGTAGTATCGGAGAAGGGGCGTGGGAGCTGTTTTTT.

In the case of this clone: This same CDR3 is encoded by further DNA sequences in the sample. V gene TRBV6-1 combines with J gene TRBJ1-1, with D uncertain. Germline V gene sequence: CDR1 MNHNS, CDR2 SASEGT. The length of the CDR3 is 11 residues. Trimming removed 8 bases at V and 0 bases at J, with 4 bases between. CDR3 coding DNA: TGTGCCAGCCATATGAACACTGAAGCTTTCTTT. It encodes CASHMNTEAFF.